Sequencing of this T cell receptor beta chain was carried out in a study of brain T cells in children with intractable seizures. Study-wide findings and caveats: Patients' HCMV serostatus was unknown; virus specificity rests on CDR3 similarity alone.

The data were produced by immunoSEQ multiplex PCR, yet TCRdb's version contains in-frame clones alone and is incomplete. The sample lists 95,000 to 120,000 clones, 94% seen once, with 3.8% in the top ten. Pre-surgery treatment included at least one anti-epileptic drug. Comment on this clone: The antigen is not known.

The clonotype was recovered from a boy under three years old with hemimegalencephaly and intractable seizures. Sequenced here: peripheral blood, sampled at surgery.

The CDR3 nucleotides are TGTGCCAGTACGAGGGCAGCCCTCACAGATACGCAGTATTTT. Encoded protein: CASTRAALTDTQYF. V is TRBV19 and J is TRBJ2-3; TRBD2 might be the D (5 bases). Looked up from germline, CDR1 is LNHDA and CDR2 is SQIVND (reference sequence). The CDR3 consists of 14 residues. V lost 7 bases and J 2 bases, leaving 13 bases between the germline ends.